These 28 T cell receptor beta chains originate from one sample sequenced in a study of vaccination and CD4 T cells after COVID-19. Antigens of these TCRs are unknown. With the Oncomine TCR Beta short-read assay, DNA from cultured CD4+ T cells was sequenced. A single record per CDR3 protein comes from TCRdb applying MiXCR to the PCR reads. In the table there are fewer than 9,000 distinct CDR3 sequences, roughly 53% of which are singletons. Treatment specified: approximately 10-day PBMC culture with coronavirus spike peptide pools or control peptides (ViraFEST assay). During the years 2011-2018, before the COVID-19 pandemic, the unexposed donor's CD4+ T cells were collected. The source material was CD4+ T cells from blood, cultured in vitro. These receptors were obtained from a human donor in good health.

This rearrangement joins TRBV19 to TRBJ2-2; 8 bases are shared with TRBD1. Germline V CDR1 and CDR2: LNHDA, SQIVND (reference sequence). Unmatched junction bases numbered 6, after V lost 3 bases and J lost 6 bases. The CDR3 runs 15 residues. This CDR3 reads CASSILTGVAGELFF. The CDR3 DNA reads TGTGCCAGTAGTATCCTGACAGGGGTCGCCGGGGAGCTGTTTTTT.

The sample holds a few counts of this clonotype. This chain uses TRBV10-3 with TRBJ1-5; 10 nucleotides match TRBD1. Germline lookup yields CDR1 ENHRY and CDR2 SYGVKD. This CDR3 is 13 amino acids long. Losses at the gene ends were 10 bases for V and 7 bases for J; bases not matched to a gene: 7. The CDR3 sequence: CATDRDRGQPQHF. For the CDR3, the DNA is TGTGCCACCGACAGGGACAGGGGACAGCCCCAGCATTTT.

The chain uses TRBV24-1 and TRBJ1-2; D remains unclear. CDR3 length equals 14 residues. Germline V gene lookup returns CDR1 KGHDR and CDR2 SFDVKD. The V and J ends lost 0 bases and 3 bases respectively, with 7 bases between them. The chain's CDR3 is CATSDLGRDYGYTF. CDR3 DNA: TGTGCCACCAGTGATTTGGGACGGGACTATGGCTACACCTTC.

This clonotype is large. The chain employs TRBV27 and TRBJ1-2; D may be TRBD1 (5 bases). Deletions cut 0 bases from V and 8 bases from J, with 16 bases between. The CDR3 runs 15 residues. Germline lookup yields CDR1 MNHEY and CDR2 SMNVEV (reference sequence). The CDR3 loop is CASSLSGAKSGGYTF. The CDR3 nucleotides read TGTGCCAGCAGTTTATCAGGGGCCAAAAGTGGGGGCTACACCTTC.

The chain's CDR3 is CASSLDDRDGYTF. CDR3 coding DNA: TGTGCCAGCAGCTTAGACGACAGGGATGGCTACACCTTC. J is TRBJ1-2 and V is TRBV11-2; 7 bases are shared with TRBD1. The CDR3 covers 13 residues. J gave up 6 bases and V 0 bases, and 1 base lay outside the gene matches. The germline gives CDR1 SGHAT, CDR2 FQNNGV.

The V call is TRBV19, the J call TRBJ1-5; unclear D gene. CDR1 is LNHDA and CDR2 is SQIVND in the germline V gene (reference sequence). The CDR3 totals 17 residues. The ends were cut back, 3 bases at V and 5 bases at J, with 20 bases in the middle. Here the CDR3 DNA reads TGTGCCAGTAGTATGTTATCAGGCGTGTCAGATTATCAGCCCCAGCATTTT. Protein product: CASSMLSGVSDYQPQHF.

The sample holds a few counts of this clonotype. The chain combines TRBV10-3 with TRBJ2-3; 9 bases match TRBD2. This CDR3 has 16 amino acids. V lost 6 bases and J lost 3; bases outside the gene matches: 10. Germline CDR1 ENHRY, CDR2 SYGVKD. The CDR3 spells CAIRASSGSGTDTQYF. The CDR3 DNA reads TGTGCCATCAGAGCCAGTAGCGGGAGCGGGACAGATACGCAGTATTTT.

This clonotype occurred a few times. The chain has TRBV7-9 and TRBJ1-4, with a tentative D call TRBD1 (5 bases). The CDR3 runs 16 residues. Between the trimmed V and J ends, which lost 8 bases and 7 bases, there was a span of 23 bases. Per the germline V gene, CDR1 is SEHNR and CDR2 is FQNEAQ (reference sequence). This chain's CDR3 is CASRLQLGGAGEKLFF. CDR3 sequence (DNA): TGTGCCAGCCGCCTCCAACTGGGAGGGGCGGGTGAAAAACTGTTTTTT.

Judged by abundance, this clonotype is large. Here the CDR3 reads CASTRTDTYNSPLHF. The CDR3 nucleotides are TGTGCCAGCACCAGGACGGATACCTATAATTCACCCCTCCACTTT. The rearrangement joins TRBV5-4 to TRBJ1-6; D is uncertain. The V end lost 6 bases, the J end lost 2 bases, and 12 bases lay between the germline ends. From germline, CDR1 is SGHNT and CDR2 YYREEE (reference sequence). There are 15 residues in the CDR3.

The J gene is TRBJ1-6, the V gene TRBV5-1, with TRBD1 as a possible D gene (6 bases). V shed 0 bases and J shed 0 bases, with 10 bases lying between them. The CDR3 is 17 residues long. Germline lookup yields CDR1 SGHRS and CDR2 YFSETQ. CDR3 bases: TGCGCCAGCAGCTTGGGGTCAGGGGACTCCTATAATTCACCCCTCCACTTT. Its translation: CASSLGSGDSYNSPLHF.

The genes are TRBV12-5 and TRBJ1-2, with a possible D match to TRBD1 (5 bases). The CDR3 loop spans 17 amino acids. V dropped 0 bases and J dropped 7 bases, with 21 bases sitting between them. Germline-derived CDR1 and CDR2 are LGHNT and FRNRAP. CDR3 region: CASGLVQVGQFYAGYTF. For the CDR3, the DNA is TGTGCTAGTGGTTTGGTACAGGTGGGGCAGTTTTACGCTGGCTACACCTTC.

This CDR3 reads CASSYGLNQPQHF. The CDR3 bases are TGTGCCAGCAGTTACGGCCTAAATCAGCCCCAGCATTTT. The chain joins TRBV6-5 to TRBJ1-5; D remains unclear. CDR1 is MNHEY, CDR2 SVGAGI, per germline. V was shortened by 2 bases and J by 4 bases, with 6 bases between the two germline ends. The CDR3 extends over 13 amino acids.

This clonotype was observed a handful of times. V and J are TRBV7-2 and TRBJ1-6; 9 nucleotides align to TRBD1. The CDR3 is 16 amino acids. Germline CDR1 and CDR2: SGHTA and FQGNSA. The V and J ends lost 2 bases and 7 bases, in that order; junction bases with no gene match: 6. The CDR3 nucleotides read TGTGCCAGCAGCTTAAGGGGGACAGGGCTAAATTCACCCCTCCACTTT. This sequence encodes CASSLRGTGLNSPLHF.

The CDR3 is CASSPGQRDNYGYTF. The CDR3 DNA sequence: TGCGCCAGCAGCCCGGGACAGAGGGATAACTATGGCTACACCTTC. The chain has TRBV5-1 and TRBJ1-2, with 7 positions matching TRBD1. The ends lost 4 bases at V and 1 base at J; junction bases unmatched: 7. CDR1 is SGHRS and CDR2 is YFSETQ in the germline V gene. The length of the CDR3 is 15 residues.

This clonotype turned up a few times. V usage is TRBV7-6 and J usage is TRBJ2-3; 9 positions match TRBD1. V lost 4 bases and J lost 3; bases outside the gene matches: 2. Germline V CDR1 and CDR2: SGHVS, FNYEAQ. This CDR3 is built from 14 residues. The CDR3 sequence is CASSWGQGTDTQYF. CDR3 bases: TGTGCCAGCAGCTGGGGACAGGGAACAGATACGCAGTATTTT. Combining the CDR3 with reference TRBV7-6 and TRBJ2-3 gives the whole variable domain GAGVSQSPRYKVTKRGQDVALRCDPISGHVSLYWYRQALGQGPEFLTYFNYEAQQDKSGLPNDRFSAERPEGSISTLTIQRTEQRDSAMYRCASSWGQGTDTQYFGPGTRLTVL.

The chain uses TRBV6-2 or TRBV6-3 and TRBJ1-2, with D possibly TRBD1 on 5 matching bases. The CDR3 has 13 amino acids. V was cut by 6 bases and J by 8 bases, with 16 bases left in between. Germline lookup yields CDR1 MNHEY and CDR2 SVGEGT. The CDR3 DNA follows: TGTGCCAGCAGCCAGGGCGGGGTCGGCGGCTACACCTTC. This sequence encodes CASSQGGVGGYTF.

In this sample, this clonotype is hyperexpanded. The chain joins TRBV19 to TRBJ1-5, with a tentative D call TRBD1 (5 bases). The CDR3 covers 14 residues. The germline V gene has CDR1 LNHDA and CDR2 SQIVND (reference sequence). V dropped 4 bases and J dropped 5 bases, with 12 bases sitting between them. The DNA of the CDR3 is TGTGCCAGTAGTACCAGGGATGGGGATCAGCCCCAGCATTTT. Translating gives CASSTRDGDQPQHF. Looking up the rest from reference TRBV19 and TRBJ1-5 gives the full variable domain: DGGITQSPKYLFRKEGQNVTLSCEQNLNHDAMYWYRQDPGQGLRLIYYSQIVNDFQKGDIAEGYSVSREKKESFPLTVTSAQKNPTAFYLCASSTRDGDQPQHFGDGTRLSIL.

CDR3 nucleotide sequence: TGTGCCAGCAGTCCCCGGGACAGGGGGCAAAATTCACCCCTCCACTTT. This codes for CASSPRDRGQNSPLHF. J is TRBJ1-6 and V is TRBV27, with 12 bases lining up with TRBD1. Losses at the gene ends were 5 bases for V and 7 bases for J; bases not matched to a gene: 6. CDR1 is MNHEY and CDR2 is SMNVEV in the germline V gene (reference sequence). The CDR3 has 16 amino acids.

This clonotype was picked up a small number of times. The V gene is TRBV15, the J gene TRBJ2-5, with D perhaps being TRBD1 or TRBD2 (6 bases each). The CDR3 spans 16 residues. Trimming removed 0 bases from V and 6 bases from J, with 17 bases in between. In germline, CDR1 is LNHNV, CDR2 YYDKDF (reference sequence). CDR3 loop: CATSRDPLGGGQTQYF. The DNA of the CDR3 is TGTGCCACCAGCAGAGATCCCCTGGGGGGCGGGCAGACCCAGTACTTC. Complete variable domain (other parts from reference TRBV15 and TRBJ2-5): DAMVIQNPRYQVTQFGKPVTLSCSQTLNHNVMYWYQQKSSQAPKLLFHYYDKDFNNEADTPDNFQSRRPNTSFCFLDIRSPGLGDTAMYLCATSRDPLGGGQTQYFGPGTRLLVL.

V gene TRBV20-1 combines with J gene TRBJ1-1, with D possibly TRBD1 on 6 matching bases. This CDR3 is built from 13 residues. Deletions cut 4 bases from V and 7 bases from J, with 16 bases between. The germline V gene has CDR1 DFQATT and CDR2 SNEGSKA (reference sequence). The CDR3 reads CSATGALINEAFF. CDR3 in DNA: TGCAGTGCTACAGGGGCCCTAATTAATGAAGCTTTCTTT.

The CDR3 DNA is TGTGCCAGCACAGGTCTAGTGGGAAACACTGAAGCTTTCTTT. This codes for CASTGLVGNTEAFF. This sequence joins TRBV2 and TRBJ1-1; D uncertain. CDR3 length equals 14 residues. Germline-derived CDR1 and CDR2 are SNHLY and FYNNEI. Between the trimmed V and J ends, which lost 7 bases and 2 bases, there was a span of 14 bases.

This rearrangement joins TRBV6-1 to TRBJ2-1; D is undetermined. Germline lookup yields CDR1 MNHNS and CDR2 SASEGT. Trimming took 5 bases from V and 0 from J, leaving 14 bases between them. CDR3 length equals 16 residues. The CDR3 DNA reads TGTGCCAGCAGTACCGCAAGGGCTAACTCCTACAATGAGCAGTTCTTC. The encoded protein is CASSTARANSYNEQFF.

This clonotype was detected only a few times. The J gene is TRBJ1-1, the V gene TRBV2; TRBD1 aligns across 8 bases. Germline V gene lookup returns CDR1 SNHLY and CDR2 FYNNEI. Trimming at V came to 10 bases and at J to 4 bases, leaving 8 bases not matched to a gene. The CDR3 has 13 amino acids. The CDR3 reads CATSMDRATEAFF. The CDR3 coding sequence is TGTGCCACCTCTATGGACAGGGCCACTGAAGCTTTCTTT.

V gene TRBV5-8 combines with J gene TRBJ2-1; D could derive from TRBD1 or TRBD2 (5 bases each). This CDR3 comprises 16 residues. Deletions cut 3 bases from V and 3 bases from J, with 16 bases between. CDR1 and CDR2 from the germline V gene are SGHTS and YDEGEE. The CDR3 nucleotides read TGTGCCAGCAGCTCTTGGGGGAGTGGCGTCTACAATGAGCAGTTCTTC. Amino acid sequence: CASSSWGSGVYNEQFF.

The gene calls are TRBV7-6 and TRBJ2-5; D is possibly TRBD2 (7 bases). The CDR3 has 15 amino acids. CDR1 is SGHVS, CDR2 FNYEAQ, per germline. The V end lost 2 bases, the J end lost 5 bases, and 15 bases lay between the germline ends. CDR3 coding DNA: TGTGCCAGCAGCTTATTCCGGGGGGCTGGGGAGACCCAGTACTTC. Its protein is CASSLFRGAGETQYF.

The chain is built from TRBV7-8 and TRBJ2-1; TRBD1 or TRBD2 may be the D gene (5 bases each). The V end was cut by 5 bases, the J end by 10 bases, with 15 bases between. The CDR3 length is 13 residues. Germline V gives CDR1 SGHVS, CDR2 FQNEAQ. CDR3 in DNA: TGTGCCAGCAGCCCGGAGGTCGGGGACGAGCAGTTCTTC. Residues: CASSPEVGDEQFF.

The J gene is TRBJ1-2, the V gene TRBV21-1; the listed D gene, TRBD1, was not tested against the DNA. TRBV21-1 is a pseudogene locus. CDR3 length: 21 residues. The CDR3 sequence: CASSKRFSIGRADLPNYGYTF. DNA for the CDR3: TGTGCCAGCAGCAAACGATTTTCGATTGGACGGGCGGACCTCCCTAACTATGGCTACACCTTC.

The V and J genes are TRBV12-3 or TRBV12-4 and TRBJ1-5; 7 bases line up with TRBD1. The CDR3 contains 14 residues. The ends lost 3 bases at V and 6 bases at J; junction bases unmatched: 5. The CDR3 protein is CASSLGRGGQPQHF. The CDR3 nucleotides are TGTGCCAGCAGTTTGGGCAGGGGGGGTCAGCCCCAGCATTTT.